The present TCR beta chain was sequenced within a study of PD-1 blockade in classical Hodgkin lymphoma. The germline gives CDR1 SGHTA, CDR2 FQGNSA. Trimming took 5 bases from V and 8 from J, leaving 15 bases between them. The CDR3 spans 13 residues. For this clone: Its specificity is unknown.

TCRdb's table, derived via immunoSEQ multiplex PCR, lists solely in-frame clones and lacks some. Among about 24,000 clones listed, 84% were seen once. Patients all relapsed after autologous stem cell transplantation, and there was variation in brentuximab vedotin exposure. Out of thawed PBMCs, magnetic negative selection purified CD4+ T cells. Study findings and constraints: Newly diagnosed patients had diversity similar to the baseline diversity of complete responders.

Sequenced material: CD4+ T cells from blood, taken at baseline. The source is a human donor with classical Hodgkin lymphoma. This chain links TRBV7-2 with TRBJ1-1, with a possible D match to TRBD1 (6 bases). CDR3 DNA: TGTGCCAGCAGCATGGACCAGGGGAGGGAAGCTTTCTTT. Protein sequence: CASSMDQGREAFF.